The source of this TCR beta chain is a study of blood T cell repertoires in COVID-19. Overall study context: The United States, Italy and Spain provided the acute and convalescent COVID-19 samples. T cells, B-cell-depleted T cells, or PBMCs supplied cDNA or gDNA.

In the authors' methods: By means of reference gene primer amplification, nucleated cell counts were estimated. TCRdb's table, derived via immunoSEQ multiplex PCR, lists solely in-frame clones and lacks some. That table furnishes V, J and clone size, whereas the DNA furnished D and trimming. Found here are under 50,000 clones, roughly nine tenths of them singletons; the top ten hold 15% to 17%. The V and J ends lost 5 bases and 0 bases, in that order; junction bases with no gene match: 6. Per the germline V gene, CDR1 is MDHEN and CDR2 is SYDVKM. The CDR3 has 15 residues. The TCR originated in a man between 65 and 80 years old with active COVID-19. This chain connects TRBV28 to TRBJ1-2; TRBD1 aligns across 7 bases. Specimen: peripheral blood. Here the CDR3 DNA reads TGTGCCAGCAGTCCTCCAGGGGGAGCTAACTATGGCTACACCTTC. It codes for CASSPPGGANYGYTF.